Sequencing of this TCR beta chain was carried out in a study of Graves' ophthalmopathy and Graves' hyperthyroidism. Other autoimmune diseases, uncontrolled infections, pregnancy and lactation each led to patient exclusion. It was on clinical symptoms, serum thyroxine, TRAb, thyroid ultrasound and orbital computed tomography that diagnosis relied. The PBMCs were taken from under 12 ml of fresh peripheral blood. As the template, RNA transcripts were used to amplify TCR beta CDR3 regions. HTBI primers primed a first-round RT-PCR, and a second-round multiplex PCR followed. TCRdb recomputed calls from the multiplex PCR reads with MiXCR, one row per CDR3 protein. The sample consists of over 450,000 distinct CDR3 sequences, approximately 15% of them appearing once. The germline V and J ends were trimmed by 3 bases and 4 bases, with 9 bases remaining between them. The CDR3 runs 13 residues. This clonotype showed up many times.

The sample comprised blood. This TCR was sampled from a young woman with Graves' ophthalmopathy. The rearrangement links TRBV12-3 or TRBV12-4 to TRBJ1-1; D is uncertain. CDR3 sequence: CASSFGEGTEAFF. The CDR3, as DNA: TGTGCCAGCAGTTTTGGGGAGGGCACTGAAGCTTTCTTT.